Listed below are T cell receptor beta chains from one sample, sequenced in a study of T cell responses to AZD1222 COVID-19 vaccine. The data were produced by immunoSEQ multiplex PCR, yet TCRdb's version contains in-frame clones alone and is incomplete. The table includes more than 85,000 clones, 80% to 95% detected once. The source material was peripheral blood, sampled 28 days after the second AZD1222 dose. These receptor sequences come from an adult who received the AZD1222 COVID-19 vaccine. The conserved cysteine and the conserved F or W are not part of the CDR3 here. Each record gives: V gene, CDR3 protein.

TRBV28 ASSLGGAGVYQETQY
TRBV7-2 ASSLERAPLSGYT
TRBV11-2 ASSSRGGQEAF
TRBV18 ASSPGQVLSGNTIY
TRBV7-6 ASSPTPLGEETQY
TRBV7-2 ASSLGRNRANEKLF
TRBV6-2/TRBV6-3 ASSPTSPDGADTQY
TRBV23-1 ASSHRTGVGNQPQH
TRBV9 ASSVTSGLADTQY
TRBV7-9 ASWGGSYNEQF
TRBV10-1 ASVGDPGTEAF
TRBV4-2 ASSQPDRGSYEQY
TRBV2 ARSYTTNEKLF
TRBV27 ASTSGGETQY
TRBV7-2 ASSSRAGGYGYT
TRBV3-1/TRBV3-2 ASSQDWSQGGPLH
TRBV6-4 ASSQEINQPQH
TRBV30 AWSGVLPEAF
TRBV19 ASGRGNSNQPQH
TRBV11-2 ASSPTGRLGSPLH
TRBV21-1 ASSKVALAGQETQY
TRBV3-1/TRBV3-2 ASSQTQGFGTEAF
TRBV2 ASSDQRKEYYEQY
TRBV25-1 ASSEGVGYGYT
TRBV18 ASSPAGPGETQY
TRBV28 ASSLSSARQPQH
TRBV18 ASSPSLNRGFYEQY
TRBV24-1 ATRQSSNTGELF
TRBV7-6 ASSLDRGRGEQF
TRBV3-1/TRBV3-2 ASSPGQPYSGNTIY
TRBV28 ASRGTGGRNQPQH
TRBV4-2 ASSQGSAVWEQY
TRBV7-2 ASSLLPYGELF
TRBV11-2 ASRSPGLQGVESYEQY
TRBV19 ASSIGQAGGYT
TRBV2 ASKYDRDRSYEQY
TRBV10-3 AISTDKGSLEQY
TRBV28 ASRTKNNEKLF
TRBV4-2 ASSQDSVGTGVYGGYT
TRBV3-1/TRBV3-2 ASSPDLLSGNTIY
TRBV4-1 ASSQEGLNGYPF
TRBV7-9 ASIRVYGTGELF
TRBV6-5 ASSSTPDRGGGYT
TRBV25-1 ASSPPGQGSGNTIY
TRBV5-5 ASSLYYTEKLF
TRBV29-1 SVRQGNYGYT
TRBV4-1 ASSQDSAPEGEQY
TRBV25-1 ASSEFRLAGGFRETQY
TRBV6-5 ASSQPAVSYEQY
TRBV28 ASGQSLGYT
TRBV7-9 ASSPQRGRGDTQY
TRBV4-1 ASSSRDRSNSPLH
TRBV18 ASSRDRSPSSNSPLH
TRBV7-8 ASSLEWGALIHSNQPQH
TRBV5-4 ASSSGQDQETQY
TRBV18 ASSPPLVASYGYT
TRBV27 ASSLRTPRRSYEQY
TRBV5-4 ASSLLSGGAKETQY
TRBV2 ASRGGNSPLH